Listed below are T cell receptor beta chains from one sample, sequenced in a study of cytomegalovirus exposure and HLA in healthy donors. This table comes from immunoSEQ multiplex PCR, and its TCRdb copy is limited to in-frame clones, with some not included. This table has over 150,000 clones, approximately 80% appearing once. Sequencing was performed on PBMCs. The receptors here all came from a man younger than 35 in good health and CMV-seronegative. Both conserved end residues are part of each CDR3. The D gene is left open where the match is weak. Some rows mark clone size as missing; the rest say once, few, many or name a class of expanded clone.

TGTGCCAGTAGACGACCGGGACTAGCGTCCCGCAACTCCTACAATGAGCAGTTCTTC | CASRRPGLASRNSYNEQFF | - | TRBV19 | TRBD2 | TRBJ2-1
TGCGCCAGCAGCTTGGAACGGACTAGATCCTACAATGAGCAGTTCTTC | CASSLERTRSYNEQFF | - | TRBV5-1 | TRBD2 | TRBJ2-1
TGTGCCACCAGCAGAGCCTACAGGGGGCTAGGGGAGACCCAGTACTTC | CATSRAYRGLGETQYF | - | TRBV15 | TRBD1 | TRBJ2-5
TGTGCCAGCAGCCCAGGACAGGAGCGAGAGCAGTACTTC | CASSPGQEREQYF | - | TRBV7-6 | TRBD1 | TRBJ2-5
TGTGCCAGCAGCTTAGTGACAGCCCATCCTTTGAACACTGAAGCTTTCTTT | CASSLVTAHPLNTEAFF | - | TRBV7-9 | - | TRBJ1-1
TGTGCCAGCAGCTTAGAACGACGGGGGGCGCAAACCGGGGAGCTGTTTTTT | CASSLERRGAQTGELFF | - | TRBV13 | - | TRBJ2-2
TGTGCCAGTAGTATCTCTGCGGGCTACACCTTC | CASSISAGYTF | - | TRBV19 | - | TRBJ1-2
TGTGCCAGCAGCCGGGGACAGGGAGGTTCCGGGGAGCTGTTTTTT | CASSRGQGGSGELFF | - | TRBV14 | TRBD1 | TRBJ2-2
TGTGCCACCAGCGGAGCAGGCAACCTTAACTATGGCTACACCTTC | CATSGAGNLNYGYTF | - | TRBV15 | - | TRBJ1-2
TGTGCCAGCAGTTTTGCTAGCGGGAGGGCCGGGAGAGATACGCAGTATTTT | CASSFASGRAGRDTQYF | - | TRBV28 | TRBD2 | TRBJ2-3
TGTGCCAGCAGCTTAGCGATTCAGGGGGCGAGAGGGGAGCTGTTTTTT | CASSLAIQGARGELFF | - | TRBV11-1 | TRBD1 | TRBJ2-2
TGTGCCAGCAGATATCCTTCCGGGACACGGCAGTTCTTC | CASRYPSGTRQFF | once | TRBV27 | - | TRBJ2-1
TGTGCCAGCAGGCTAGCGGGGGGGACGAACACCGGGGAGCTGTTTTTT | CASRLAGGTNTGELFF | - | TRBV2 | TRBD2 | TRBJ2-2
TGTGCCAGCAGCCACGGGTTGGGACAGGGGAACTACGAGCAGTACTTC | CASSHGLGQGNYEQYF | - | TRBV6-8 | TRBD1 | TRBJ2-7
TGTGCCATCAGTGAGTCGTTGGTTGACAGTGGAAACACCATATATTTT | CAISESLVDSGNTIYF | - | TRBV10-3 | - | TRBJ1-3
TGTGCCATCAGCCGACAGCACGAAGCCTACAATGAGCAGTTCTTC | CAISRQHEAYNEQFF | - | TRBV10-3 | - | TRBJ2-1
TGTGCCAGCAGCCTAGGGCAGGGCGCCCCTGCTTTCTATGGCTACACCTTC | CASSLGQGAPAFYGYTF | - | TRBV27 | - | TRBJ1-2
TGTGCCAGCGCTTTCGGGGGCTACAATGAGCAGTTCTTC | CASAFGGYNEQFF | - | TRBV14 | - | TRBJ2-1
TGTGCCAGCAGTGATTCAGGGATAACTGAAGCTTTCTTT | CASSDSGITEAFF | once | TRBV2 | - | TRBJ1-1
TGTGCCATCATCCCGGGACAGGGGCAGGGAACTGAAGCTTTCTTT | CAIIPGQGQGTEAFF | - | TRBV10-3 | TRBD1 | TRBJ1-1
TGTGCCCTCAGTGACCCAACACGTACCAATGAGCAGTTCTTC | CALSDPTRTNEQFF | - | TRBV10-3 | - | TRBJ2-1
TGTGCCACCAGCAGAGATCGGGGTCGGGGGGGGAGCAATCAGCCCCAGCATTTT | CATSRDRGRGGSNQPQHF | - | TRBV15 | - | TRBJ1-5
TGTGCTAGTGCCTCAGGGGCGGCTAGCAATCAGCCCCAGCATTTT | CASASGAASNQPQHF | - | TRBV12-5 | - | TRBJ1-5
TGTGCCAGCAGTTCCGGACAGCACACTGAAGCTTTCTTT | CASSSGQHTEAFF | - | TRBV6-6 | - | TRBJ1-1
TGTGCCAGCAGCACCTGGACAGAATCACCCCTCCACTTT | CASSTWTESPLHF | - | TRBV5-6 | - | TRBJ1-6
TGCGCCAGCAGCTGGGGACTTGGGCTAGCGGGGAACACCGGGGAGCTGTTTTTT | CASSWGLGLAGNTGELFF | - | TRBV5-1 | TRBD2 | TRBJ2-2
TGCGCCAGCAGCTTGTCGAGCGGCTCCGGCTACACCTTC | CASSLSSGSGYTF | - | TRBV5-1 | - | TRBJ1-2
TGCGCCAGCAGCTTGGGGAGACTAGCGGGAGGCGGGACCAAAAACATTCAGTACTTC | CASSLGRLAGGGTKNIQYF | - | TRBV5-1 | TRBD2 | TRBJ2-4
TGTGCCACCCCGGGGGAGAGAGCCTACGAGCAGTACTTC | CATPGERAYEQYF | - | TRBV6-1 | - | TRBJ2-7
TGTGCCAGCAGTGAAAGACGGGGACAGGGGGACACCGGGGAGCTGTTTTTT | CASSERRGQGDTGELFF | - | TRBV2 | TRBD1 | TRBJ2-2
TGTGCCAGCAGTGAAACATTCACCGGGGAGCTGTTTTTT | CASSETFTGELFF | - | TRBV2 | - | TRBJ2-2
TGTGCCAGTAGTATTGGTACTCGTGGGGCCCACGAGCAGTACTTC | CASSIGTRGAHEQYF | - | TRBV19 | - | TRBJ2-7
TGTGCCAGCAGTTCGGGACTAGCGGGAGTAGATAGGTTCTTC | CASSSGLAGVDRFF | - | TRBV27 | TRBD2 | TRBJ2-1
TGTGCCAGCTCCGGACAGCTCCAAGAGACCCAGTACTTC | CASSGQLQETQYF | once | TRBV28 | - | TRBJ2-5
TGCGCCAGCAGCCACCCGACAGGGGGGATAAGACAGCCCCAGCATTTT | CASSHPTGGIRQPQHF | - | TRBV4-1 | TRBD1 | TRBJ1-5
TGCGCCAGCAGCCCCTTTCAGGGTTCGTCCGAGCAGTACTTC | CASSPFQGSSEQYF | - | TRBV5-1 | - | TRBJ2-7
TGTGCCAGAGAGGGACAGATTAATGAAAAACTGTTTTTT | CAREGQINEKLFF | - | TRBV6-4 | TRBD1 | TRBJ1-4
TGTGCCAGCAGCGATGACAGGGGTCGAGGCTACACCTTC | CASSDDRGRGYTF | few | TRBV5-6 | TRBD1 | TRBJ1-2
TGTGCCAGCAGTACGGTGTTTGCTAGCGATCACACAGATACGCAGTATTTT | CASSTVFASDHTDTQYF | - | TRBV27 | - | TRBJ2-3
TGTGCCAGCAGCCCCGACAGGGAGGCTCAAAACATTCAGTACTTC | CASSPDREAQNIQYF | - | TRBV28 | - | TRBJ2-4
TGTGCCAGCAGCCGGGGCGGGACAGGGGGCGAGCAGTTCTTC | CASSRGGTGGEQFF | - | TRBV7-9 | TRBD1 | TRBJ2-1
TGCGCCAGCAGCCAAGTCTCAGGGCTTAACTATGGCTACACCTTC | CASSQVSGLNYGYTF | once | TRBV4-1 | - | TRBJ1-2
TGTGCCAGCAGCCAAGGGACAGGGGGCAGGTACGAGCAGTACTTC | CASSQGTGGRYEQYF | few | TRBV7-3 | TRBD1 | TRBJ2-7
TGCGCCAGCAGCCAAGCGGACAGGGGGAACTATGGCTACACCTTC | CASSQADRGNYGYTF | - | TRBV4-1 | TRBD1 | TRBJ1-2
TGTGCCATCAGAGAAACTTCGCCAGTCGCACAGGCCCTTTTTTATCGCTACACCTTC | CAIRETSPVAQALFYRYTF | - | TRBV10-3 | - | TRBJ1-2
TGTGCCAGCAGCAGAGGGGGTGGCAATCAGCCCCAGCATTTT | CASSRGGGNQPQHF | - | TRBV13 | - | TRBJ1-5
TGCGCCAGCAGCTTGAACAGGGGAGGTTACAATGAGCAGTTCTTC | CASSLNRGGYNEQFF | - | TRBV5-1 | - | TRBJ2-1
TGTGCCAGCAGTTTATGGCCCCAGTCGACCTACGAGCAGTACTTC | CASSLWPQSTYEQYF | - | TRBV28 | - | TRBJ2-7
TGCGCCAGCCGGGTCCAGCACAATTCACCCCTCCACTTT | CASRVQHNSPLHF | - | TRBV5-1 | - | TRBJ1-6
TGTGCCAGTAGTTCCCTTCGCAGCTCTGGAAACACCATATATTTT | CASSSLRSSGNTIYF | - | TRBV19 | - | TRBJ1-3
TGTGCCAGCAGTTTTACAGGGGGCTCGGGGACCCAGTACTTC | CASSFTGGSGTQYF | - | TRBV6-5 | TRBD1 | TRBJ2-5
TGCAGCGTTTTAGCGGGGGGCCTCCATGAGCAGTTCTTC | CSVLAGGLHEQFF | once | TRBV29-1 | TRBD2 | TRBJ2-1
TGTGCCAGCGAGGAGGCTGGGGGCACAGATACGCAGTATTTT | CASEEAGGTDTQYF | - | TRBV27 | - | TRBJ2-3